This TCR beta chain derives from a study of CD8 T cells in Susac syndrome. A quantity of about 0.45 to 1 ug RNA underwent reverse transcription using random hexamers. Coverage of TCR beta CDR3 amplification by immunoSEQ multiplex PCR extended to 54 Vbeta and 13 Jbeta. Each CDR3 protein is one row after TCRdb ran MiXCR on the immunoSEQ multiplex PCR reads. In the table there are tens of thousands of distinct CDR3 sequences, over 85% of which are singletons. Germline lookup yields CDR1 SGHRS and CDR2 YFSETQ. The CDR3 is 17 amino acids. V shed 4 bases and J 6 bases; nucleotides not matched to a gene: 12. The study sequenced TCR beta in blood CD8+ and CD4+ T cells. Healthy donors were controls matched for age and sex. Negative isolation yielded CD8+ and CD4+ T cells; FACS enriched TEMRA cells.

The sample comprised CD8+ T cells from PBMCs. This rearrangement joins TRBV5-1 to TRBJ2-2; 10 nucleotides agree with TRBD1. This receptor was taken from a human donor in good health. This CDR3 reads CASSPGPGQGSPGELFF. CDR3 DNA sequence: TGCGCCAGCAGCCCGGGGCCGGGACAGGGGTCTCCCGGGGAGCTGTTTTTT.